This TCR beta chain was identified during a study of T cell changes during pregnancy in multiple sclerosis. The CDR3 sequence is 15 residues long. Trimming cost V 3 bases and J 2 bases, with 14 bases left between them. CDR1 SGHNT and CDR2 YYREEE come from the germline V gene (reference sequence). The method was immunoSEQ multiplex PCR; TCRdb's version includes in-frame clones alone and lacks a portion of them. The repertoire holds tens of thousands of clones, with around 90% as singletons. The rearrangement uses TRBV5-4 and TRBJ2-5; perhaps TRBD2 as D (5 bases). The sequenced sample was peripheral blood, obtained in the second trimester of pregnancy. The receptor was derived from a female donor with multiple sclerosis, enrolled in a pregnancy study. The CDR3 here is CASSSIGLDQETQYF. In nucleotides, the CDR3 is TGTGCCAGCAGCTCGATAGGACTCGATCAAGAGACCCAGTACTTC.